Sequencing of this TCR beta chain was carried out in a study of T-cell reconstitution after alpha-beta-depleted transplantation in children. Notes on this clonotype: What it recognizes is unknown.

The trim removed 5 bases at V and 5 bases at J, leaving 9 bases unmatched. The germline gives CDR1 SEHNR, CDR2 FQNEAQ (reference sequence). The CDR3 spans 15 residues. It was with unique molecular identifiers that the TCRbeta library was prepared. TCRdb analysed the PCR reads with MiXCR anew, one entry per CDR3 protein. The table includes roughly 82,000 distinct CDR3 sequences, roughly 13% detected once. General study findings and limits: Reportedly, only several hundred clones from non-depleted graft cells drove alpha-beta T-cell counts at about two months. Day-60 TCRbeta diversity that was high in some patients was derived from surviving recipient T cells and thymic progenitors. One year post-transplant, T-cell counts and diversity were largely derived from T cells produced anew.

The sample was PBMCs, mostly from graft donor cells, taken 180 days after TCRalphabeta/CD19-depleted stem cell transplant. The TCR originated in a male patient between 2 and 10 years old who had a stem cell transplant for acute lymphoblastic leukemia, so the T cells may come from the graft donor. The V and J genes are TRBV7-9 and TRBJ1-1; 9 bases are a match to TRBD1. The CDR3 DNA follows: TGTGCCAGCAGCCCCCCGGACAGGGGTAAAACTGAAGCTTTCTTT. Its translation is CASSPPDRGKTEAFF.